This TCR beta chain was observed in a study of T cells after yellow fever vaccination. TCRdb ran MiXCR on the 5' RACE reads and lists one entry per CDR3 protein. The sample includes under 550,000 distinct CDR3 sequences, 20% to 25% of them seen just once. This clonotype was detected a few times. Sequenced material: PBMCs, taken 21 days after the first yellow fever vaccination. The TCR comes from a man between 18 and 29 years old who received the YFV17D yellow fever vaccine.

The CDR3 here is CASSYSTGYTEAFF. CDR3 sequence (DNA): TGTGCCAGCAGTTACTCGACGGGATACACTGAAGCTTTCTTT. The chain links TRBV6-2 or TRBV6-3 to TRBJ1-1; no definite D call. This CDR3 has 14 amino acids. V lost 0 bases to trimming and J lost 3 bases, with 8 bases between them. Germline assignment: CDR1 MNHEY and CDR2 SVGEGT.